Below, one T cell receptor (beta chain) is given with its context. This specimen comes from a study of blood T cell repertoires in COVID-19. Study details: Sources were T cells, B-cell-depleted T cells, or PBMCs; the material itself was cDNA or gDNA.

This CDR3 is built from 14 residues. The ends lost 9 bases at V and 2 bases at J; junction bases unmatched: 9. The V gene's germline CDR1 is MNHEY and CDR2 SVGAGI. Original handling: Estimates of nucleated cell counts were drawn from the amplification of reference gene primers. Profiled with immunoSEQ multiplex PCR; TCRdb holds only in-frame clones, not every one. V and J calls and clone size are given by that table; D and trimming were obtained from the DNA. This repertoire shows tens of thousands of clones, approximately 87% found once; its top ten account for roughly 4.3%. In Seattle, patients joined the study during active infection and were tracked longitudinally.

This clonotype was sampled from a man between 35 and 55 years old with COVID-19, enrolled during active disease. Sequenced sample: peripheral blood. The genes are TRBV6-5 and TRBJ1-1, with 7 bases lining up with TRBD1. The CDR3 reads CASNLGQANTEAFF. The CDR3 bases are TGTGCCAGTAACTTAGGACAGGCAAACACTGAAGCTTTCTTT.